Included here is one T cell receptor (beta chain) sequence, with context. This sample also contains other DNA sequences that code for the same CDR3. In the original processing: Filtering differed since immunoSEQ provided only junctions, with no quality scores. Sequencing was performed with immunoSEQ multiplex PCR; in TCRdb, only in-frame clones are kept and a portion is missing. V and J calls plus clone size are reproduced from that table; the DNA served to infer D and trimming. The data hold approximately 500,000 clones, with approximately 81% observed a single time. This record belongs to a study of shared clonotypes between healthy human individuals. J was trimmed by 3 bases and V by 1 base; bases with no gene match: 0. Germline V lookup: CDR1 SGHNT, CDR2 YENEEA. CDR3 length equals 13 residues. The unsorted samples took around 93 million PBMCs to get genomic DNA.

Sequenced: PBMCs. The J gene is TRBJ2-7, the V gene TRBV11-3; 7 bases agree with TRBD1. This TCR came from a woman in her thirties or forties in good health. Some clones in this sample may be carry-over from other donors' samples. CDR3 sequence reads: CASSLGTGYEQYF. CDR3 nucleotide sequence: TGTGCCAGCAGCTTAGGGACAGGCTACGAGCAGTACTTC.